The rows below give T cell receptor beta chains drawn from one sample of a study of regulatory T cells in long-lasting Graves disease. TCRdb called the multiplex PCR reads again in MiXCR, with one record for every CDR3 protein. The table records almost 350,000 distinct CDR3 sequences, 15% to 20% of them present only once. Material: peripheral blood mononuclear cells (PBMCs), obtained when the disease was refractory, from a patient treated with antithyroid drugs. Receptor source: a female donor with Graves disease. Both conserved end residues are part of each CDR3.

v_gene	j_gene	CDR3aa
TRBV5-5	TRBJ2-7	CASSFLPGQGEREQYF
TRBV28	TRBJ2-7	CASNLGYEQYF
TRBV5-4	TRBJ1-2	CASTRETPSWGYTF
TRBV20-1	TRBJ2-2	CSATFRSWTGELFF
TRBV20-1	TRBJ2-2	CSARGPAGGSGELFF
TRBV11-2	TRBJ2-5	CASSFWDRGLVMETQYF
TRBV12-3/TRBV12-4	TRBJ2-3	CASSEVPTDTQYF
TRBV4-1	TRBJ1-2	CASSQGPSNYGYTF
TRBV4-2	TRBJ1-2	CASSQDLFPLTGEDGYAF
TRBV20-1	TRBJ2-3	CSASGPAGEADTQYF
TRBV12-5	TRBJ2-5	CASGVSGGAGETQYF
TRBV12-3/TRBV12-4	TRBJ1-2	CAIPSFGYGYTF
TRBV20-1	TRBJ2-5	CSARAPGQGRLETQYF
TRBV25-1	TRBJ1-2	CASSRASGYTF
TRBV30	TRBJ2-2	CAWKERGHNTGELFF
TRBV7-9	TRBJ1-2	CASTPGGSYTF
TRBV12-5	TRBJ1-2	CASGLVLRVFNYGYTF
TRBV7-6	TRBJ2-7	CASSQVSYEQYF
TRBV9	TRBJ1-5	CASSVGPGVNQPQHF
TRBV2	TRBJ2-1	CASSDERSSYNEQFF
TRBV30	TRBJ1-2	CAWSPYAIGYTF
TRBV28	TRBJ2-7	CASSSRDAHYEQYF
TRBV27	TRBJ2-2	CASSFGTGVTGELFF
TRBV12-3/TRBV12-4	TRBJ1-2	CASRDQGRNYGYTF
TRBV6-1	TRBJ1-5	CATQSGNQPQHF
TRBV3-1	TRBJ2-1	CASSLGPTGNGIYNEQFF
TRBV7-3	TRBJ2-5	CASSLTGLEGTQYF
TRBV7-9	TRBJ2-1	CAGGGGSGSYNEQFF
TRBV3-1	TRBJ1-6	CASSQGPNSPLHF
TRBV29-1	TRBJ1-6	CSVKTGNSPLHF
TRBV2	TRBJ1-6	CASSVLPSSYNSPLHF
TRBV5-1	TRBJ1-4	CASSGRTGESEKLFF
TRBV12-3/TRBV12-4	TRBJ1-5	CASSLAWGGQPQHF
TRBV6-1	TRBJ2-5	CASSRQGGQETQYF
TRBV29-1	TRBJ1-4	CSVAGGVGEKLFF
TRBV11-2	TRBJ2-5	CASSPVGRGRETQYF
TRBV6-1	TRBJ1-2	CASSDRAYGYTF
TRBV19	TRBJ1-4	CASSPRGRPQGREKLFF
TRBV4-1	TRBJ1-4	CASSQGAQGANEKLFF
TRBV7-3	TRBJ2-2	CASSSPGQGNTGELFF
TRBV6-1	TRBJ1-2	CASKPQVDPGYTF
TRBV4-1	TRBJ2-5	CASSQDPRGETQYF
TRBV19	TRBJ2-7	CASKTTGSLGEQYF
TRBV6-1	TRBJ1-5	CASSLRPWQPQHF
TRBV7-9	TRBJ1-2	CASSLAWTGDGYTF
TRBV20-1	TRBJ2-1	CSARKRGGLNEQFF
TRBV20-1	TRBJ2-7	CSSPRIRGEPRRYEQYF
TRBV7-3	TRBJ1-1	CASSLLDYTEAFF
TRBV6-5	TRBJ2-7	CASSSSSGTGDSF
TRBV6-5	TRBJ1-1	CASSYYPPTGGRSEAFF
TRBV6-2/TRBV6-3	TRBJ2-7	CASSYQAGLAATYEQYF
TRBV6-5	TRBJ2-7	CASSSMTSGGSYEQYF
TRBV6-1	TRBJ1-3	CASSPWTGGSVNTIYF
TRBV11-2	TRBJ2-1	CASSIIRVRGGYNEQFF
TRBV19	TRBJ2-7	CASSMGSPRSYEQYF
TRBV11-2	TRBJ2-7	CASSLEGGLNYEQCF